The 20 T cell receptor beta chains listed next were all sequenced from one sample in a study of T cell responses to AZD1222 COVID-19 vaccine. Using immunoSEQ multiplex PCR, the repertoire was profiled, and TCRdb retains in-frame clones only, with some absent. There are about 96,000 clones in the sample; almost 90% occur only once, and roughly 25% lies in the top ten. Sequencing used peripheral blood, obtained on day 0 of AZD1222 vaccination. The receptors originated from an adult in good health.

This clone showed up just once. The chain links TRBV4-3 to TRBJ1-2; D remains ambiguous. The CDR3 runs 11 residues. CDR1 is LGHNA and CDR2 is YSLEER in the germline V gene. V was cut by 5 bases and J by 7 bases, with 8 bases left in between. The CDR3 coding sequence is TGCGCCAGCAGCGAGATGGGTGGCTACACCTTC. It is translated as CASSEMGGYTF.

This clone was seen only once. J is TRBJ2-7 and V is TRBV7-3, with 13 bases lining up with TRBD2. V trimming: 5 bases; J trimming: 5 bases; junction bases outside the gene matches: 6. This CDR3 has 15 residues. Germline CDR1 is SGHTA and CDR2 is FQGTGA. CDR3 sequence reads: CASSQGLAGVDEQYF. CDR3 DNA: TGTGCCAGCAGCCAAGGACTAGCGGGAGTTGACGAGCAGTACTTC.

This clone came up once. This rearrangement joins TRBV5-1 to TRBJ2-5, with TRBD2 as a possible D gene (6 bases). This CDR3 region has 13 residues. V was cut by 4 bases and J by 5 bases, with 12 bases left in between. CDR1 SGHRS and CDR2 YFSETQ come from the germline V gene. The CDR3 loop is CASSAGPGETQYF. The CDR3 coding sequence is TGCGCCAGCAGCGCGGGACCGGGGGAGACCCAGTACTTC.

This clone was detected only a few times. The rearrangement joins TRBV6-5 to TRBJ1-1, with TRBD1 matching 7 bases. CDR1 MNHEY and CDR2 SVGAGI come from the germline V gene. The trim removed 4 bases at V and 11 bases at J, leaving 10 bases unmatched. The CDR3 length is 13 residues. In DNA, the CDR3 is TGTGCCAGCAGTTCTCAGACGCCCAGGGGGGCTTTCTTT. Translated, it gives CASSSQTPRGAFF.

CDR3 loop: CASSFPGLAGVNEQFF. The CDR3 DNA sequence: TGTGCCAGCAGTTTCCCGGGACTAGCGGGAGTCAATGAGCAGTTCTTC. The V call is TRBV28, the J call TRBJ2-1; 14 bases are shared with TRBD2. CDR1 and CDR2 from the germline V gene are MDHEN and SYDVKM. The CDR3 consists of 16 residues. V shed 3 bases and J 6 bases; nucleotides not matched to a gene: 4.

The count of this clone is one. The rearrangement joins TRBV7-2 to TRBJ1-5; D gene unclear. The ends were cut back, 1 base at V and 3 bases at J, with 13 bases in the middle. This CDR3 has 16 residues. Germline loops: CDR1 SGHTA, CDR2 FQGNSA. In DNA form, the CDR3 reads TGTGCCAGCAGCTTAGTTGGCAGCAGTCACAATCAGCCCCAGCATTTT. Its translation: CASSLVGSSHNQPQHF. Complete variable domain (other parts from reference TRBV7-2 and TRBJ1-5): GAGVSQSPSNKVTEKGKDVELRCDPISGHTALYWYRQSLGQGLEFLIYFQGNSAPDKSGLPSDRFSAERTGGSVSTLTIQRTQQEDSAVYLCASSLVGSSHNQPQHFGDGTRLSIL.

This rearrangement joins TRBV6-2 or TRBV6-3 to TRBJ1-5, with 7 bases aligning to TRBD1. The V segment lost 0 bases and the J segment 6 bases; nucleotides outside the gene matches: 11. The CDR3 has 17 residues. The germline V gene has CDR1 MNHEY and CDR2 SVGEGT. The DNA of the CDR3 is TGTGCCAGCAGTTACTCTAGGGGCAGGGGGAGGACTCAGCCCCAGCATTTT. Its translation is CASSYSRGRGRTQPQHF.

The V and J genes are TRBV28 and TRBJ2-7; TRBD2 might be the D (6 bases). Trimming took off 10 bases at V and 7 bases at J, with 20 bases between the two ends. Germline V gene sequence: CDR1 MDHEN, CDR2 SYDVKM. The CDR3 is 13 amino acids. The chain's CDR3 is CATTGEVLGEQYF. The CDR3 DNA is TGTGCCACCACGGGGGAGGTCCTGGGGGAGCAGTACTTC. The whole variable domain, filled in from reference TRBV28 and TRBJ2-7, reads DVKVTQSSRYLVKRTGEKVFLECVQDMDHENMFWYRQDPGLGLRLIYFSYDVKMKEKGDIPEGYSVSREKKERFSLILESASTNQTSMYLCATTGEVLGEQYFGPGTRLTVT.

This clone has a single count. A read error may account for a junction end that differs from germline. The chain couples TRBV4-1 to TRBJ1-2, with a weak D call TRBD1 (5 bases). CDR1 and CDR2 from the germline V gene are MGHRA and YSYEKL. The CDR3 has 14 residues. The CDR3 DNA follows: TGCGCCAGCAGCGAAGACAGAGTGCGCTATGGCTACACCTTC. Translated: CASSEDRVRYGYTF.

J is TRBJ2-4 and V is TRBV28; 7 bases fit TRBD2. The germline gives CDR1 MDHEN, CDR2 SYDVKM. The CDR3 consists of 14 residues. V dropped 6 bases and J dropped 8; count of bases not matched to a gene: 10. The CDR3 protein is CASRGGTALDIQYF. In nucleotides, the CDR3 is TGTGCCAGCAGGGGGGGGACGGCTCTGGACATTCAGTACTTC. Based on the CDR3 plus reference TRBV28 and TRBJ2-4, the full variable domain is DVKVTQSSRYLVKRTGEKVFLECVQDMDHENMFWYRQDPGLGLRLIYFSYDVKMKEKGDIPEGYSVSREKKERFSLILESASTNQTSMYLCASRGGTALDIQYFGAGTRLSVL.

This chain connects TRBV5-1 to TRBJ2-3; 8 bases are a match to TRBD2. V lost 4 bases and J lost 8; bases outside the gene matches: 12. The CDR3 has 15 amino acids. The germline V gene has CDR1 SGHRS and CDR2 YFSETQ. The CDR3 sequence: CASSPTSGVSGTQYF. CDR3 DNA sequence: TGCGCCAGCAGCCCCACTAGCGGAGTCAGTGGTACGCAGTATTTT.

The rearrangement joins TRBV5-1 to TRBJ2-1, with 15 nucleotides matching TRBD2. This CDR3 is 15 amino acids long. Trimming took 3 bases from V and 10 from J; bases not matched to a gene: 5. CDR1 is SGHRS, CDR2 YFSETQ, per germline. The DNA of the CDR3 is TGCGCCAGCAGCTCGGAAGGACTAGCGGGAGGGGAGCAGTTCTTC. Translated: CASSSEGLAGGEQFF. The full variable domain, rest sourced from reference TRBV5-1 and TRBJ2-1, is KAGVTQTPRYLIKTRGQQVTLSCSPISGHRSVSWYQQTPGQGLQFLFEYFSETQRNKGNFPGRFSGRQFSNSRSEMNVSTLELGDSALYLCASSSEGLAGGEQFFGPGTRLTVL.

The J gene is TRBJ2-1, the V gene TRBV13; weak D call: TRBD1 (5 bases). The length of the CDR3 is 15 residues. The germline V gene encodes CDR1 PRHDT and CDR2 FYEKMQ (reference sequence). Trimming cost V 0 bases and J 4 bases, with 10 bases left between them. The CDR3 coding sequence is TGTGCCAGCAGCTTAGGGCAGGGTTTGTACAATGAGCAGTTCTTC. Translation: CASSLGQGLYNEQFF.

This chain links TRBV4-3 with TRBJ1-3; maybe TRBD1 (5 bases). The ends were cut back, 1 base at V and 4 bases at J, with 8 bases in the middle. The germline gives CDR1 LGHNA, CDR2 YSLEER. The CDR3 contains 14 residues. The CDR3 spells CASSQGRAGNTIYF. CDR3 in DNA: TGCGCCAGCAGCCAAGGCAGGGCCGGAAACACCATATATTTT.

The chain has TRBV6-5 and TRBJ1-1; D may be TRBD1 (6 bases). V was trimmed by 6 bases and J by 3 bases, leaving 14 bases between them. The CDR3 runs to 14 residues. Germline V gene data show CDR1 as MNHEY and CDR2 as SVGAGI. The CDR3 coding sequence is TGTGCCAGCAGCCTGGGGGGCGCGGACACTGAAGCTTTCTTT. This translates into CASSLGGADTEAFF.

This clone has just a few counts. This chain connects TRBV6-4 to TRBJ2-2; TRBD2 might be the D (6 bases). CDR1 is MRHNA, CDR2 SNTAGT, per germline. The CDR3 is 14 amino acids. V was trimmed by 6 bases and J by 2 bases, leaving 10 bases between them. The CDR3 coding sequence is TGTGCCAGCAGCCCCGGGACTAACACCGGGGAGCTGTTTTTT. The encoded protein is CASSPGTNTGELFF.

CDR3 DNA: TGTGCCTGTCTTCCCGGGACTAGCGGGGTCACAGATACGCAGTATTTT. It encodes CACLPGTSGVTDTQYF. The genes are TRBV30 and TRBJ2-3; 13 nucleotides match TRBD2. V shed 6 bases, J shed 2 bases, and the junction held 8 bases outside the gene matches. Germline-derived CDR1 and CDR2 are GTSNPN and SVGIG (reference sequence). This CDR3 region has 16 residues.

The J gene is TRBJ2-2, the V gene TRBV5-1; the D gene is possibly TRBD1 (6 bases). This CDR3 has 15 amino acids. Trimming shortened V by 1 base and J by 1 base, and 8 bases separated the two germline ends. Per germline, CDR1 SGHRS and CDR2 YFSETQ. CDR3 amino acids: CASSLNRVNTGELFF. The CDR3 DNA is TGCGCCAGCAGCTTGAACAGGGTGAACACCGGGGAGCTGTTTTTT.

V gene TRBV27 combines with J gene TRBJ2-2; 8 bases are shared with TRBD1. There are 17 residues in the CDR3. J was trimmed by 4 bases and V by 5 bases; bases with no gene match: 12. The germline CDR1 and CDR2 sequences are MNHEY and SMNVEV (reference sequence). The CDR3 loop is CASSLARGPTATGELFF. The CDR3 region has the DNA TGTGCCAGCAGTCTCGCCAGGGGGCCGACGGCCACCGGGGAGCTGTTTTTT.

This clone was seen a single time. The rearrangement uses TRBV11-2 and TRBJ1-1, with D tentatively TRBD1 (5 bases). CDR3 size: 15 residues. Trimming left V 5 bases short and J 6 bases short, with 19 bases between. Germline V gene lookup returns CDR1 SGHAT and CDR2 FQNNGV. CDR3 in amino acids: CASSPLWGGRSEAFF. The CDR3 DNA reads as TGTGCCAGCAGCCCGCTCTGGGGGGGAAGATCTGAAGCTTTCTTT.